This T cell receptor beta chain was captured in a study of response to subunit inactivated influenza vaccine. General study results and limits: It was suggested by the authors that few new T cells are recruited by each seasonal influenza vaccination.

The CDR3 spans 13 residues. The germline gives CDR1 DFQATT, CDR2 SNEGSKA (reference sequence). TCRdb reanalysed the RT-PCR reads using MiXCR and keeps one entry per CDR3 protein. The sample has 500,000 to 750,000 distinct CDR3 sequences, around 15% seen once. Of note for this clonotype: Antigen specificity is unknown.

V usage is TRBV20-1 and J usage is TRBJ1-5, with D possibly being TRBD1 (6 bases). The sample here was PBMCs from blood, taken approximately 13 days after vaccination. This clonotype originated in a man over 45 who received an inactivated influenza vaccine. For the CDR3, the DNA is TGCAGCTTCAGGAGGGGGTCGGAACAGCCCCAGCATTTT. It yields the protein CSFRRGSEQPQHF.